This T cell receptor (beta chain) emerged from a study of T cell changes during pregnancy in multiple sclerosis. Clones were sequenced by immunoSEQ multiplex PCR, and TCRdb holds only the in-frame ones, with some missing. The sample consists of about 77,000 clones, approximately 89% of them appearing once. The CDR3 totals 15 residues. V dropped 4 bases and J dropped 4; count of bases not matched to a gene: 4. Per germline, CDR1 LNHDA and CDR2 SQIVND (reference sequence). Sequences were derived from peripheral blood, sampled before pregnancy. The sequence derives from a female donor with multiple sclerosis, enrolled in a pregnancy study. The rearrangement uses TRBV19 and TRBJ2-1; 10 positions agree with TRBD2. The CDR3 region is CASSTATSGYNEQFF. CDR3 sequence (DNA): TGTGCCAGTAGTACGGCGACTAGCGGGTACAATGAGCAGTTCTTC.